What follows describes a single T cell receptor (beta chain). Its cognate antigen is unknown. The data were obtained in a study of T-cell reconstitution after alpha-beta-depleted transplantation in children. Study observations and caveats: Diversity and T-cell counts at one year after transplant derived mostly from new T cells. Some patients showed high day-60 TCRbeta diversity, which derived from surviving recipient T cells and thymic progenitors.

This CDR3 is 14 amino acids long. The V gene's germline CDR1 is SGHDT and CDR2 YYEEEE. Between the trimmed V and J ends, which lost 1 base and 0 bases, there was a span of 8 bases. Construction of the TCRbeta library involved unique molecular identifiers. TCRdb passed the PCR reads through MiXCR, listing each CDR3 protein once. The sample gives under 250,000 distinct CDR3 sequences, approximately 17% of which show up once; just under 45% is in the top ten. This receptor was identified in a male patient aged 2 to 9 who had a stem cell transplant for acute lymphoblastic leukemia, so the T cells may come from the graft donor. Sequenced here: PBMCs, mostly from graft donor cells, sampled 360 days after TCRalphabeta/CD19-depleted stem cell transplant. The V call is TRBV5-6, the J call TRBJ2-7; TRBD1 or TRBD2 may be the D gene (6 bases each). CDR3 sequence: CASSLKGGSYEQYF. CDR3 in DNA: TGTGCCAGCAGCTTGAAGGGGGGCTCCTACGAGCAGTACTTC. Full variable domain (remainder filled in from reference TRBV5-6 and TRBJ2-7): DAGVTQSPTHLIKTRGQQVTLRCSPKSGHDTVSWYQQALGQGPQFIFQYYEEEERQRGNFPDRFSGHQFPNYSSELNVNALLLGDSALYLCASSLKGGSYEQYFGPGTRLTVT.